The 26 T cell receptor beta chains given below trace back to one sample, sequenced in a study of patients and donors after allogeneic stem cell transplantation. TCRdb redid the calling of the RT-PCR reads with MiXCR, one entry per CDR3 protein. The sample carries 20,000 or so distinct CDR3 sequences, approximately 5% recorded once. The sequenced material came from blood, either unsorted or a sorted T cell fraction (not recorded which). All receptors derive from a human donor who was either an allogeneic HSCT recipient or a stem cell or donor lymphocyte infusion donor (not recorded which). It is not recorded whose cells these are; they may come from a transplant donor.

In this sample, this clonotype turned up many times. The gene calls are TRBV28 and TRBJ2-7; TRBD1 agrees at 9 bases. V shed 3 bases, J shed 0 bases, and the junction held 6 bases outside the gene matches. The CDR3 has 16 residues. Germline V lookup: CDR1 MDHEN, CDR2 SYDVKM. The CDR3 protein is CASSFTPGQGSYEQYF. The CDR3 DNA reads TGTGCCAGCAGTTTCACCCCGGGACAGGGCTCCTACGAGCAGTACTTC. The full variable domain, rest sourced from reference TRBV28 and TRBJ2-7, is DVKVTQSSRYLVKRTGEKVFLECVQDMDHENMFWYRQDPGLGLRLIYFSYDVKMKEKGDIPEGYSVSREKKERFSLILESASTNQTSMYLCASSFTPGQGSYEQYFGPGTRLTVT.

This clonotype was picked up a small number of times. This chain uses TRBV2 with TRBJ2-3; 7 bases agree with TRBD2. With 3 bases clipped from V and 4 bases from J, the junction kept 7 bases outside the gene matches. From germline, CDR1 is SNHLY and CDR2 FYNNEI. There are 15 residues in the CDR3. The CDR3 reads CASSEQGGTADTQYF. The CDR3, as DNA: TGTGCCAGCAGTGAGCAGGGAGGGACGGCAGATACGCAGTATTTT.

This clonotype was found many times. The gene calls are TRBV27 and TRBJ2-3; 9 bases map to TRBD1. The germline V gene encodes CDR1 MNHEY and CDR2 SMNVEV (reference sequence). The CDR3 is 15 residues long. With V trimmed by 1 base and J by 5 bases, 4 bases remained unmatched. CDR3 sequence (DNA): TGTGCCAGCAGTTTATGGGACAGGGTGAAAGATACGCAGTATTTT. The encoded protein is CASSLWDRVKDTQYF.

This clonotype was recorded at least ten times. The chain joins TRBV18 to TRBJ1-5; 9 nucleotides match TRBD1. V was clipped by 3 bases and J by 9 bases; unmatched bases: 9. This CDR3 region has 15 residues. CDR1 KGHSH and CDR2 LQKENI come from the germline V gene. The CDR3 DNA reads TGTGCCAGCTCACCGTCAACAGGGGGCGATCGGCCCCAGCATTTT. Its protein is CASSPSTGGDRPQHF.

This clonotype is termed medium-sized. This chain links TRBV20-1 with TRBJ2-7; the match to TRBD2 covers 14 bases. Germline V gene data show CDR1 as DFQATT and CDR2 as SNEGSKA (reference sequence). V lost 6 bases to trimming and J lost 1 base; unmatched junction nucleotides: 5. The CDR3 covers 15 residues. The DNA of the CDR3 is TGCAGTGCCCAAGGGACTAGCGGGAGATCCTACGAGCAGTACTTC. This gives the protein CSAQGTSGRSYEQYF.

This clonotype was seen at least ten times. The CDR3 DNA reads TGCAGTGCTAGGTGGCGCACACGGGTCTCTGGAAACACCATATATTTT. This translates into CSARWRTRVSGNTIYF. The J gene is TRBJ1-3, the V gene TRBV20-1; D unresolved. V gave up 3 bases and J gave up 0 bases, with 15 bases separating them. Germline V CDR1 and CDR2: DFQATT, SNEGSKA (reference sequence). This CDR3 contains 16 residues.

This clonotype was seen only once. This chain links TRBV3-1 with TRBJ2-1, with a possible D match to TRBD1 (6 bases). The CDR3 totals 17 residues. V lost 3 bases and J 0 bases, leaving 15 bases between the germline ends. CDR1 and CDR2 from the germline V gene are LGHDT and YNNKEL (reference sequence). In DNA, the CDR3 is TGTGCCAGCAGCCATAAGGTCAGGGGAAGCTCCTACAATGAGCAGTTCTTC. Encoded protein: CASSHKVRGSSYNEQFF.

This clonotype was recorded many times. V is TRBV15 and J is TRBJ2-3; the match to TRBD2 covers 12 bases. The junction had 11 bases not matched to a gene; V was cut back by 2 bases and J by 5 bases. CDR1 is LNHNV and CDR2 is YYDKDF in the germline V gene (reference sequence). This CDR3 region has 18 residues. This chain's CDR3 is CATSRTGLAGGRGDTQYF. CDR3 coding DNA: TGTGCCACCAGCAGAACCGGTCTAGCGGGGGGGCGGGGAGATACGCAGTATTTT.

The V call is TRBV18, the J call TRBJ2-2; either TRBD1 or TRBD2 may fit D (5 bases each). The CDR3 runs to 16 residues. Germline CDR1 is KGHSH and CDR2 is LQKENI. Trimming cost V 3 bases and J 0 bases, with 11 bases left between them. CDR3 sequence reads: CASSPGVQSNTGELFF. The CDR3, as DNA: TGTGCCAGCTCACCGGGGGTACAGTCGAACACCGGGGAGCTGTTTTTT.

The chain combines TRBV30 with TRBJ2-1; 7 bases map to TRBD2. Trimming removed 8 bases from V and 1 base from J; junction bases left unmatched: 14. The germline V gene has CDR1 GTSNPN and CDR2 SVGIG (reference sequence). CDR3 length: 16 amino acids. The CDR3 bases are TGTGCCCGACGGGTAAAGCGGCGGGAGTCCTACAATGAGCAGTTCTTC. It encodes CARRVKRRESYNEQFF.

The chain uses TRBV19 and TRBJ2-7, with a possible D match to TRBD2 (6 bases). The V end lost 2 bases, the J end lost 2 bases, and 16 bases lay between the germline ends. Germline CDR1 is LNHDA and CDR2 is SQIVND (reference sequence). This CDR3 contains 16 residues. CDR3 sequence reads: CASSISSGGTPYEQYF. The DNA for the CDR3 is TGTGCCAGTAGTATAAGTTCAGGAGGGACCCCCTACGAGCAGTACTTC.

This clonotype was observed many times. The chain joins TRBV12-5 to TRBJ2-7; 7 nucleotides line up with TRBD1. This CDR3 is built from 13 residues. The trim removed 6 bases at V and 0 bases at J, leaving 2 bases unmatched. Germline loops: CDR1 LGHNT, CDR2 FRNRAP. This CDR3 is CASGRDSSYEQYF. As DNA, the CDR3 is TGTGCTAGTGGCCGGGACAGCTCCTACGAGCAGTACTTC.

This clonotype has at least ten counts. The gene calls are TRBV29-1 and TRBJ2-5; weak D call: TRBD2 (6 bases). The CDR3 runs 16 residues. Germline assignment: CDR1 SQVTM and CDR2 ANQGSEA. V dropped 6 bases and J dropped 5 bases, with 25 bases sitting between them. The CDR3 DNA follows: TGCAGCGTACCCCCCGTGGGAGCCCGGAGGGCGGAGACCCAGTACTTC. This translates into CSVPPVGARRAETQYF.

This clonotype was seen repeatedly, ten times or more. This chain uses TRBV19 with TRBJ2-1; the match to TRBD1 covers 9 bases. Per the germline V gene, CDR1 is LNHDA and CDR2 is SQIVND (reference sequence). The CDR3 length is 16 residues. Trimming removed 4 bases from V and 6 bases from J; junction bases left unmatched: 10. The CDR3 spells CASSRGGQGSFNEQFF. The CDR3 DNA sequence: TGTGCCAGTAGTAGGGGTGGACAGGGGTCATTCAATGAGCAGTTCTTC.

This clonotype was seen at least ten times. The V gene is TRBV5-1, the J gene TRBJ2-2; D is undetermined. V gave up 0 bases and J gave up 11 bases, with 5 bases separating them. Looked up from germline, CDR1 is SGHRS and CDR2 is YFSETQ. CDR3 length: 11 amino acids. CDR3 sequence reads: CASSLGCELFF. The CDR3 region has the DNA TGCGCCAGCAGCTTGGGGTGTGAGCTGTTTTTT. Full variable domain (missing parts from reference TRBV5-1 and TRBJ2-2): KAGVTQTPRYLIKTRGQQVTLSCSPISGHRSVSWYQQTPGQGLQFLFEYFSETQRNKGNFPGRFSGRQFSNSRSEMNVSTLELGDSALYLCASSLGCELFFGEGSRLTVL.

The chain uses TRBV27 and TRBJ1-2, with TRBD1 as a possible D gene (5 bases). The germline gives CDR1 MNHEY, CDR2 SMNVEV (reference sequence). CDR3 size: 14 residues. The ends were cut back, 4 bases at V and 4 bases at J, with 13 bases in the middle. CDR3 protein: CASSSGIALYGYTF. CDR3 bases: TGTGCCAGCAGTTCAGGGATAGCTCTCTATGGCTACACCTTC.

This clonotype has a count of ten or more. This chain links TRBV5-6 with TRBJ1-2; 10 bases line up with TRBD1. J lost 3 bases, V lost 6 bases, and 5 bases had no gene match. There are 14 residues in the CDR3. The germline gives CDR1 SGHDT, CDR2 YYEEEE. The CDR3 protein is CASNGQGDDYGYTF. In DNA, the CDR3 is TGTGCCAGCAATGGACAGGGGGACGACTATGGCTACACCTTC.

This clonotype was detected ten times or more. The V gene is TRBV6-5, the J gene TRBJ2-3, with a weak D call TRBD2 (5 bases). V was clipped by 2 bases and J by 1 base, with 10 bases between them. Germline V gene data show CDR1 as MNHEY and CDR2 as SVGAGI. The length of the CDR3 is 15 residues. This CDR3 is CASSYRVGGTDTQYF. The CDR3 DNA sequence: TGTGCCAGCAGTTACAGGGTCGGGGGCACAGATACGCAGTATTTT.

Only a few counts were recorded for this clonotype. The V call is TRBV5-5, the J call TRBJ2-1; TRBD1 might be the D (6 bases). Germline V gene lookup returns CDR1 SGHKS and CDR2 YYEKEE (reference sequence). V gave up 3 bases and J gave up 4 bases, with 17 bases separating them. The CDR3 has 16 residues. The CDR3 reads CASSYAGQMHYNEQFF. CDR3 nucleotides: TGTGCCAGCAGCTATGCAGGACAGATGCATTACAATGAGCAGTTCTTC.

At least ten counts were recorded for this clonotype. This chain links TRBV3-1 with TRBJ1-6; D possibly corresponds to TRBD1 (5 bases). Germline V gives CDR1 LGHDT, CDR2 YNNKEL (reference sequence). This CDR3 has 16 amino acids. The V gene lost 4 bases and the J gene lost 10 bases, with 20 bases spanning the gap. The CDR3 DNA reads TGTGCCAGCAGCCGGCCCGGCGGGGGTGGAGGGTCACCCCTCCACTTT. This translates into CASSRPGGGGGSPLHF.

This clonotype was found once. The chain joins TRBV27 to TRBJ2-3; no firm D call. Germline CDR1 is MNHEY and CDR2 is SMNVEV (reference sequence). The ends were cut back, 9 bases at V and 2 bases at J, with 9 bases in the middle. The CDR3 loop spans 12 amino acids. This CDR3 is CASVADTDTQYF. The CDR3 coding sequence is TGTGCCAGTGTCGCGGACACAGATACGCAGTATTTT.

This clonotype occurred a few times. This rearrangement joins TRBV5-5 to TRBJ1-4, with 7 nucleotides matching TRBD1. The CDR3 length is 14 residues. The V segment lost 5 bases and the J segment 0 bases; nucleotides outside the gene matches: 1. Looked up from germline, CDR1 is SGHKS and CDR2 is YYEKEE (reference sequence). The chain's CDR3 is CASRTGSTNEKLFF. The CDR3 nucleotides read TGTGCCAGCAGGACAGGGTCAACTAATGAAAAACTGTTTTTT.

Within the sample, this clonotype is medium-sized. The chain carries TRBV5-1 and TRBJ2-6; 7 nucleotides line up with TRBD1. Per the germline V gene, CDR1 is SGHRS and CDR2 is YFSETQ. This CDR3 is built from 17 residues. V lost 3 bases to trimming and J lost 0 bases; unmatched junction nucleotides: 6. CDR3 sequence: CASSSTGSSSGANVLTF. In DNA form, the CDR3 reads TGCGCCAGCAGCTCGACAGGGTCTAGCTCTGGGGCCAACGTCCTGACTTTC. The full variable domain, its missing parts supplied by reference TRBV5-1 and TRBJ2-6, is KAGVTQTPRYLIKTRGQQVTLSCSPISGHRSVSWYQQTPGQGLQFLFEYFSETQRNKGNFPGRFSGRQFSNSRSEMNVSTLELGDSALYLCASSSTGSSSGANVLTFGAGSRLTVL.

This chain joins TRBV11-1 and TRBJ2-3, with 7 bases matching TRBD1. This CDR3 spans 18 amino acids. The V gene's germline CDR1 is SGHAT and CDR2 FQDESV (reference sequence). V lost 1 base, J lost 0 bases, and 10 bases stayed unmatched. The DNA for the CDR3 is TGTGCCAGCAGCTTAGGGGCAGGGGGAGCCCCTAGCACAGATACGCAGTATTTT. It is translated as CASSLGAGGAPSTDTQYF.

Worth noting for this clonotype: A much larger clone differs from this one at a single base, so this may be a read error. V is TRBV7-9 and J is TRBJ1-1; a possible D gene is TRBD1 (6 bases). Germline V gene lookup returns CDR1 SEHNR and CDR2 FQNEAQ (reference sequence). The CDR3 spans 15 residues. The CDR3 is CASSLSRGGGTEVFF. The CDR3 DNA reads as TGTGCCAGCAGCTTAAGCCGCGGCGGGGGCACTGAAGTTTTCTTT.

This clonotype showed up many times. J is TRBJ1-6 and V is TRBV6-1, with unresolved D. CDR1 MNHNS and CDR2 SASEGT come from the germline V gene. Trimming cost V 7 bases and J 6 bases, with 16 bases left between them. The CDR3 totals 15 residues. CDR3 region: CASKVEGSTNSPLHF. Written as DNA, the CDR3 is TGTGCCAGCAAAGTAGAGGGCAGCACTAATTCACCCCTCCACTTT.